This is a list of T cell receptor beta chains from one sample in a study of blood T cells in healthy people across ages. Each CDR3 protein gets one entry after TCRdb re-called the 5' RACE reads with MiXCR. The top ten clones hold around 15% of a sample with around 900,000 distinct CDR3 sequences, 25% to 35% of them seen once. Sequencing input: blood. The receptors shown here come from an elderly woman in good health. Each CDR3 is given with its conserved first and last residue. A D gene is named only where the DNA matches it firmly. The size entry is marked missing in some rows and otherwise reads once, few, many or a size class.

j_gene: TRBJ2-1
abundance: NA
v_gene: TRBV18
d_gene: TRBD2
CDR3aa: CASSPRVTSGGPGNEQFF
CDR3nt: TGTGCCAGCTCACCACGTGTGACTAGCGGGGGTCCGGGCAATGAGCAGTTCTTC

j_gene: TRBJ2-1
abundance: many
v_gene: TRBV7-2
d_gene: NA
CDR3aa: CASSLGPGNYNEQFF
CDR3nt: TGTGCCAGCAGTTTGGGCCCAGGGAACTACAATGAGCAGTTCTTC

j_gene: TRBJ2-7
abundance: many
v_gene: TRBV7-9
d_gene: TRBD1
CDR3aa: CASSSTGGVYEQYF
CDR3nt: TGTGCCAGCAGCTCGACAGGGGGGGTGTACGAGCAGTACTTC

j_gene: TRBJ2-1
abundance: NA
v_gene: TRBV11-2
d_gene: NA
CDR3aa: CASSPPGHNEQFF
CDR3nt: TGTGCCAGCAGCCCCCCCGGCCACAATGAGCAGTTCTTC

j_gene: TRBJ2-1
abundance: NA
v_gene: TRBV7-8
d_gene: TRBD2
CDR3aa: CASSSGLGGVNEQFF
CDR3nt: TGTGCCAGCAGCTCCGGACTGGGAGGGGTCAATGAGCAGTTCTTC

j_gene: TRBJ2-2
abundance: NA
v_gene: TRBV9
d_gene: NA
CDR3aa: CASSPRGGATGELFF
CDR3nt: TGTGCCAGCAGCCCCAGGGGAGGAGCCACCGGGGAGCTGTTTTTT

j_gene: TRBJ1-2
abundance: NA
v_gene: TRBV9
d_gene: TRBD1
CDR3aa: CASSDRTGGGYGYTF
CDR3nt: TGTGCCAGCAGCGACCGGACAGGGGGCGGCTATGGCTACACCTTC

j_gene: TRBJ2-5
abundance: many
v_gene: TRBV9
d_gene: NA
CDR3aa: CASSVSQETQYF
CDR3nt: TGTGCCAGCAGTGTTTCTCAAGAGACCCAGTACTTC

j_gene: TRBJ2-3
abundance: NA
v_gene: TRBV5-1
d_gene: NA
CDR3aa: CASSLDGPASTDTQYF
CDR3nt: TGCGCCAGCAGTCTGGACGGGCCGGCTAGCACAGATACGCAGTATTTT

j_gene: TRBJ2-1
abundance: NA
v_gene: TRBV7-2
d_gene: TRBD2
CDR3aa: CASSSGTSGYEQFF
CDR3nt: TGTGCCAGCAGCTCCGGGACTAGCGGATATGAGCAGTTCTTC

j_gene: TRBJ2-7
abundance: NA
v_gene: TRBV19
d_gene: TRBD2
CDR3aa: CASRGWRGVYNEQYF
CDR3nt: TGTGCCAGTCGTGGGTGGCGGGGGGTTTACAATGAGCAGTACTTC

j_gene: TRBJ2-1
abundance: many
v_gene: TRBV7-6
d_gene: NA
CDR3aa: CASSLTSMGRNEQFF
CDR3nt: TGTGCCAGCAGCTTAACCTCCATGGGACGGAATGAGCAGTTCTTC

j_gene: TRBJ1-2
abundance: few
v_gene: TRBV13
d_gene: NA
CDR3aa: CASSPRDLHSFNYGYTF
CDR3nt: TGTGCCAGCAGCCCTCGGGACCTACACAGCTTTAACTATGGCTACACCTTC

j_gene: TRBJ2-3
abundance: NA
v_gene: TRBV6-2/TRBV6-3
d_gene: TRBD2
CDR3aa: CASSRGTSGRSADTQYF
CDR3nt: TGTGCCAGCAGCCGCGGGACTAGCGGGCGTAGCGCAGATACGCAGTATTTT

j_gene: TRBJ1-2
abundance: NA
v_gene: TRBV4-2
d_gene: NA
CDR3aa: CASSHLGGDGNYGYTF
CDR3nt: TGTGCCAGCAGCCATCTAGGGGGGGACGGGAACTATGGCTACACCTTC

j_gene: TRBJ1-1
abundance: few
v_gene: TRBV20-1
d_gene: NA
CDR3aa: CSARDFGGYAEAFF
CDR3nt: TGCAGTGCTAGAGATTTTGGAGGTTACGCTGAAGCTTTCTTT

j_gene: TRBJ2-1
abundance: NA
v_gene: TRBV7-2
d_gene: TRBD1
CDR3aa: CASSPRQGTYNEQFF
CDR3nt: TGTGCCAGCAGCCCTAGACAGGGAACCTACAATGAGCAGTTCTTC

j_gene: TRBJ1-5
abundance: few
v_gene: TRBV20-1
d_gene: NA
CDR3aa: CSATGPGNSGNQPQHF
CDR3nt: TGCAGTGCAACGGGGCCTGGAAATTCTGGCAATCAGCCCCAGCATTTT

j_gene: TRBJ2-7
abundance: many
v_gene: TRBV10-3
d_gene: NA
CDR3aa: CATGMLEQYF
CDR3nt: TGTGCCACTGGAATGCTGGAGCAGTACTTC

j_gene: TRBJ2-3
abundance: NA
v_gene: TRBV20-1
d_gene: TRBD2
CDR3aa: CSAREGAGGPTDTQYF
CDR3nt: TGCAGTGCTAGAGAAGGCGCGGGGGGGCCCACAGATACGCAGTATTTT

j_gene: TRBJ1-5
abundance: few
v_gene: TRBV24-1
d_gene: NA
CDR3aa: CATSDSGHFSNQPQHF
CDR3nt: TGTGCCACCAGTGACTCGGGACACTTTAGCAATCAGCCCCAGCATTTT

j_gene: TRBJ2-7
abundance: NA
v_gene: TRBV28
d_gene: NA
CDR3aa: CASRRRGGNEQYF
CDR3nt: TGTGCCAGCAGGAGGAGGGGTGGCAACGAGCAGTACTTC

j_gene: TRBJ2-3
abundance: few
v_gene: TRBV20-1
d_gene: TRBD2
CDR3aa: CSASTGTSGPDTQYF
CDR3nt: TGCAGTGCTAGCACCGGGACTAGCGGGCCCGATACGCAGTATTTT

j_gene: TRBJ2-3
abundance: few
v_gene: TRBV9
d_gene: TRBD1
CDR3aa: CASRELGDRGRADTQYF
CDR3nt: TGTGCCAGCAGGGAACTAGGGGACAGGGGGCGCGCAGATACGCAGTATTTT

j_gene: TRBJ1-5
abundance: NA
v_gene: TRBV10-2
d_gene: NA
CDR3aa: CAGSGNKGSVSNQPQHF
CDR3nt: TGCGCCGGCAGTGGAAATAAGGGATCAGTTAGCAATCAGCCCCAGCATTTT

j_gene: TRBJ2-5
abundance: NA
v_gene: TRBV27
d_gene: TRBD1
CDR3aa: CASSSKGQGSETQYF
CDR3nt: TGTGCCAGCAGTTCAAAGGGACAGGGGTCTGAGACCCAGTACTTC

j_gene: TRBJ2-1
abundance: NA
v_gene: TRBV12-5
d_gene: NA
CDR3aa: CASGLVTGRLYNEQFF
CDR3nt: TGTGCTAGTGGTTTGGTAACAGGGAGGCTCTACAATGAGCAGTTCTTC

j_gene: TRBJ2-5
abundance: once
v_gene: TRBV20-1
d_gene: NA
CDR3aa: CSAPGGPLPQETQYF
CDR3nt: TGCAGTGCCCCCGGTGGTCCCCTCCCTCAAGAGACCCAGTACTTC

j_gene: TRBJ2-5
abundance: NA
v_gene: TRBV4-1
d_gene: TRBD2
CDR3aa: CASSQGGTRLEETQYF
CDR3nt: TGCGCCAGCAGCCAAGGAGGGACTAGACTTGAAGAGACCCAGTACTTC

j_gene: TRBJ2-3
abundance: many
v_gene: TRBV6-5
d_gene: TRBD1
CDR3aa: CASSYSRQGARTDTQYF
CDR3nt: TGTGCCAGCAGTTACTCCCGACAGGGGGCTCGCACAGATACGCAGTATTTT

j_gene: TRBJ2-2
abundance: NA
v_gene: TRBV24-1
d_gene: TRBD1
CDR3aa: CATGDLTGQQNTGELFF
CDR3nt: TGTGCCACCGGTGATTTAACGGGACAGCAGAACACCGGGGAGCTGTTTTTT

j_gene: TRBJ2-7
abundance: NA
v_gene: TRBV6-5
d_gene: TRBD2
CDR3aa: CASLAGDYEQYF
CDR3nt: TGTGCCAGTCTAGCGGGAGATTACGAGCAGTACTTC

j_gene: TRBJ1-2
abundance: few
v_gene: TRBV6-5
d_gene: TRBD1
CDR3aa: CASSKTSAGGGSGYTF
CDR3nt: TGTGCCAGCAGTAAGACCTCGGCAGGGGGCGGGAGTGGCTACACCTTC

j_gene: TRBJ2-2
abundance: NA
v_gene: TRBV5-5
d_gene: NA
CDR3aa: CASSLAPASGELFF
CDR3nt: TGTGCCAGCAGCCTGGCACCAGCTTCCGGGGAGCTGTTTTTT

j_gene: TRBJ2-1
abundance: many
v_gene: TRBV30
d_gene: NA
CDR3aa: CAWSPQWASSYNEQFF
CDR3nt: TGTGCCTGGAGTCCCCAATGGGCGAGCTCCTACAATGAGCAGTTCTTC

j_gene: TRBJ2-3
abundance: many
v_gene: TRBV15
d_gene: TRBD2
CDR3aa: CATSRVAMSGGSTDTQYF
CDR3nt: TGTGCCACCAGCAGGGTAGCTATGAGCGGGGGGAGCACAGATACGCAGTATTTT

j_gene: TRBJ2-7
abundance: many
v_gene: TRBV7-2
d_gene: TRBD2
CDR3aa: CASSFPLAGAISYEQYF
CDR3nt: TGTGCCAGCAGCTTCCCACTAGCGGGGGCCATATCCTACGAGCAGTACTTC

j_gene: TRBJ2-4
abundance: many
v_gene: TRBV7-2
d_gene: TRBD2
CDR3aa: CASSLELAGENIQYF
CDR3nt: TGTGCCAGCAGCTTAGAGCTAGCGGGGGAAAACATTCAGTACTTC

j_gene: TRBJ1-2
abundance: many
v_gene: TRBV20-1
d_gene: TRBD1
CDR3aa: CSAPWSGQGGYGYTF
CDR3nt: TGCAGTGCTCCCTGGTCGGGACAGGGGGGATATGGCTACACCTTC

j_gene: TRBJ2-7
abundance: many
v_gene: TRBV20-1
d_gene: TRBD2
CDR3aa: CSARSSAGGFSYEQYF
CDR3nt: TGCAGTGCTAGATCCTCGGCGGGGGGTTTCTCCTACGAGCAGTACTTC

j_gene: TRBJ1-4
abundance: NA
v_gene: TRBV5-4
d_gene: TRBD1
CDR3aa: CASSRGTAAYEKLFF
CDR3nt: TGTGCCAGCAGCCGAGGGACAGCCGCTTATGAAAAACTGTTTTTT

j_gene: TRBJ1-2
abundance: NA
v_gene: TRBV6-2/TRBV6-3
d_gene: NA
CDR3aa: CASSASPGTPGGGYTF
CDR3nt: TGTGCCAGCAGTGCTTCACCCGGGACCCCAGGTGGTGGCTACACCTTC

j_gene: TRBJ1-2
abundance: many
v_gene: TRBV27
d_gene: TRBD1
CDR3aa: CASSLRQGANYGYTF
CDR3nt: TGTGCCAGCAGTTTAAGACAGGGGGCAAACTATGGCTACACCTTC

j_gene: TRBJ1-1
abundance: NA
v_gene: TRBV10-3
d_gene: NA
CDR3aa: CAISPTGSRGNTEAFF
CDR3nt: TGTGCCATCAGTCCCACAGGTTCTAGGGGGAACACTGAAGCTTTCTTT

j_gene: TRBJ2-1
abundance: NA
v_gene: TRBV30
d_gene: TRBD1
CDR3aa: CAWRGDRDFNEQFF
CDR3nt: TGTGCCTGGAGGGGGGACAGGGACTTCAATGAGCAGTTCTTC

j_gene: TRBJ2-5
abundance: many
v_gene: TRBV5-5
d_gene: NA
CDR3aa: CASSDGWSPETQYF
CDR3nt: TGTGCCAGCAGCGACGGGTGGAGCCCAGAGACCCAGTACTTC

j_gene: TRBJ1-1
abundance: few
v_gene: TRBV10-3
d_gene: NA
CDR3aa: CAISDCDRLNTEAFF
CDR3nt: TGTGCCATCAGTGATTGCGACAGGCTGAACACTGAAGCTTTCTTT

j_gene: TRBJ1-5
abundance: few
v_gene: TRBV15
d_gene: NA
CDR3aa: CATSREGRGNSNQPQHF
CDR3nt: TGTGCCACCAGCAGAGAAGGCAGGGGAAATAGCAATCAGCCCCAGCATTTT

j_gene: TRBJ2-3
abundance: NA
v_gene: TRBV24-1
d_gene: TRBD1
CDR3aa: CATSDLGTGGENTQYF
CDR3nt: TGTGCCACCAGTGATTTAGGGACAGGGGGTGAAAATACGCAGTATTTT

j_gene: TRBJ1-2
abundance: NA
v_gene: TRBV28
d_gene: NA
CDR3aa: CASAFDRMDGYTF
CDR3nt: TGTGCCAGCGCCTTCGACAGGATGGATGGCTACACCTTC

j_gene: TRBJ2-7
abundance: NA
v_gene: TRBV29-1
d_gene: TRBD1
CDR3aa: CSVGGSGQGFSHEQYF
CDR3nt: TGCAGCGTTGGGGGATCCGGACAGGGATTTTCCCACGAGCAGTACTTC

j_gene: TRBJ1-5
abundance: NA
v_gene: TRBV9
d_gene: NA
CDR3aa: CASSVGEGIQPQHF
CDR3nt: TGTGCCAGCAGCGTAGGAGAAGGCATTCAGCCCCAGCATTTT

j_gene: TRBJ2-7
abundance: NA
v_gene: TRBV6-6
d_gene: TRBD2
CDR3aa: CASSYASGATYEQYF
CDR3nt: TGTGCCAGCAGTTACGCTAGCGGGGCCACCTACGAGCAGTACTTC

j_gene: TRBJ1-4
abundance: many
v_gene: TRBV7-2
d_gene: NA
CDR3aa: CASSLARGPNEKLFF
CDR3nt: TGTGCCAGCAGCTTAGCCCGAGGTCCTAATGAAAAACTGTTTTTT

j_gene: TRBJ2-1
abundance: many
v_gene: TRBV3-1
d_gene: NA
CDR3aa: CASSQDVGSYNEQFF
CDR3nt: TGTGCCAGCAGCCAAGATGTGGGCTCCTACAATGAGCAGTTCTTC

j_gene: TRBJ2-3
abundance: many
v_gene: TRBV12-3/TRBV12-4
d_gene: TRBD1
CDR3aa: CASSKSIIPFASGQESTDTQYF
CDR3nt: TGTGCCAGCAGTAAATCAATAATCCCCTTTGCCAGTGGACAGGAAAGCACAGATACGCAGTATTTT

j_gene: TRBJ1-2
abundance: NA
v_gene: TRBV7-2
d_gene: NA
CDR3aa: CASSSGTPRGHGYTF
CDR3nt: TGTGCCAGCAGCTCCGGGACTCCACGCGGGCATGGCTACACCTTC

j_gene: TRBJ2-7
abundance: NA
v_gene: TRBV12-3/TRBV12-4
d_gene: NA
CDR3aa: CASRIEGRQYF
CDR3nt: TGTGCCAGCAGGATCGAGGGGCGCCAGTACTTC

j_gene: TRBJ2-1
abundance: NA
v_gene: TRBV5-1
d_gene: TRBD2
CDR3aa: CASSLAGGEKFF
CDR3nt: TGCGCCAGCAGCTTGGCCGGGGGGGAAAAGTTCTTC

j_gene: TRBJ2-3
abundance: NA
v_gene: TRBV29-1
d_gene: TRBD2
CDR3aa: CSVERASGDTQYF
CDR3nt: TGCAGCGTTGAGCGGGCTAGCGGAGATACGCAGTATTTT